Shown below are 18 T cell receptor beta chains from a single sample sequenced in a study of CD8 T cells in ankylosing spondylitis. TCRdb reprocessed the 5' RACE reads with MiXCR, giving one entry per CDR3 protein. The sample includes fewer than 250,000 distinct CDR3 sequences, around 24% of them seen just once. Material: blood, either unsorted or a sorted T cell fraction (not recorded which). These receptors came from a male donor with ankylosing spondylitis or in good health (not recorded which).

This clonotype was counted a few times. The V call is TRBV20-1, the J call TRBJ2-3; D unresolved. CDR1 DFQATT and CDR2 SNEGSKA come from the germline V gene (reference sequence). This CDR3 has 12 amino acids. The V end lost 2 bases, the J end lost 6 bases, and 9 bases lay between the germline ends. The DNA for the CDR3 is TGCAGTGCTAGACACGGCGCGGATACGCAGTATTTT. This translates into CSARHGADTQYF.

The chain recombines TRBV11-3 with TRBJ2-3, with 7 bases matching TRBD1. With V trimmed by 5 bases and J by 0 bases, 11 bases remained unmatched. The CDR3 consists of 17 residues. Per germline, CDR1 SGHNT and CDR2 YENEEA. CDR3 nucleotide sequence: TGTGCCAGCAGCCCCCGGACAGGCCGCTCGAGCACAGATACGCAGTATTTT. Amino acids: CASSPRTGRSSTDTQYF.

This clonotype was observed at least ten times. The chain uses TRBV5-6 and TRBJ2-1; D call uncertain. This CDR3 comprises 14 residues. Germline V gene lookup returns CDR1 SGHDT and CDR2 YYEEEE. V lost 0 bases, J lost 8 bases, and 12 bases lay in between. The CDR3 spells CASSLAVGGDEQFF. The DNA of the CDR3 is TGTGCCAGCAGCTTGGCAGTTGGTGGGGATGAGCAGTTCTTC.

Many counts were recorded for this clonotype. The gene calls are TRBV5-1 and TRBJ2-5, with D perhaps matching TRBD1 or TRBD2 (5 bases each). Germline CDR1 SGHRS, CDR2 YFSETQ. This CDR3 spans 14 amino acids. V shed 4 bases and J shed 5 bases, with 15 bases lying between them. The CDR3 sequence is CASSPTGTSETQYF. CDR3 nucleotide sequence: TGCGCCAGCAGCCCCACGGGGACCTCGGAGACCCAGTACTTC.

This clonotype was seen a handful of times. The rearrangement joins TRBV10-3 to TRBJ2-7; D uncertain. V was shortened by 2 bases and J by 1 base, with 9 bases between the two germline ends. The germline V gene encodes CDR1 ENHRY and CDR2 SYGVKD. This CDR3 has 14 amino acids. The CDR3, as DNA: TGTGCCATCAGTGAGAGCCTGGGGTCCTACGAGCAGTACTTC. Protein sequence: CAISESLGSYEQYF.

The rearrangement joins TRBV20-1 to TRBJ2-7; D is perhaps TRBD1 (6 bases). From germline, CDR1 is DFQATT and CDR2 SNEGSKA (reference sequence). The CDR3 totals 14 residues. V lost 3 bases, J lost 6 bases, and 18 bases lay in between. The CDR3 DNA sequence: TGCAGTGCTAGCCCGGACAGCCCTAGGGGCGAGCAGTACTTC. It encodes CSASPDSPRGEQYF.

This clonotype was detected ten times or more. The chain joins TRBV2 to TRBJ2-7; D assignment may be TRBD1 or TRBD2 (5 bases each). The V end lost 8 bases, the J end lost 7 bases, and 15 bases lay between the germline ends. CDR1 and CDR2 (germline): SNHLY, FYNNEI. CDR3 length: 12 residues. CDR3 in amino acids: CASSGAWGEQYF. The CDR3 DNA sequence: TGTGCCAGCTCAGGAGCCTGGGGGGAGCAGTACTTC.

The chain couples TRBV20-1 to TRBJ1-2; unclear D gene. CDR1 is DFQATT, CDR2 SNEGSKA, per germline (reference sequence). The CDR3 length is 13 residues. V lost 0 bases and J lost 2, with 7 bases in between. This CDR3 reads CSAREGLNYGYTF. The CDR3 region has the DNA TGCAGTGCTAGAGAGGGCTTGAACTATGGCTACACCTTC.

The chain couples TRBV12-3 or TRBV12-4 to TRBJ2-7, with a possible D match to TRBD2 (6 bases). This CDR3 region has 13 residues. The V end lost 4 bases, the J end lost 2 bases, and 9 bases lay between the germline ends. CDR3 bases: TGTGCCAGCAGTTCCTCGGGGGCCTACGAGCAGTACTTC. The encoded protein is CASSSSGAYEQYF.

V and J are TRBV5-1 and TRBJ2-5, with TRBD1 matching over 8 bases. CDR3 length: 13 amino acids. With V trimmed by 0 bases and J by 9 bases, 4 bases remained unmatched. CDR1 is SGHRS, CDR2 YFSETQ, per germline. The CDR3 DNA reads TGCGCCAGCAGCTTGGACAGGGGGTCGTCCCAGTACTTC. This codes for CASSLDRGSSQYF.

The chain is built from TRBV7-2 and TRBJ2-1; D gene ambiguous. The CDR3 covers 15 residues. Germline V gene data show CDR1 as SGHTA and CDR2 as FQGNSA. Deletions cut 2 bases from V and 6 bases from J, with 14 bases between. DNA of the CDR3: TGTGCCAGCAGCTTACTGCTCGGAGCACCCAATGAGCAGTTCTTC. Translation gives CASSLLLGAPNEQFF.

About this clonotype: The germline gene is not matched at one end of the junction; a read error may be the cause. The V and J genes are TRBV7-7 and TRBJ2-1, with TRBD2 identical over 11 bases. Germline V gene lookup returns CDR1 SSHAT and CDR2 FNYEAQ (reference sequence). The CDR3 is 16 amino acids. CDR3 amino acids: CASSLSGLAAYNEQFF. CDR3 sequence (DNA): TGTGCTAGCAGCCTCTCGGGACTAGCGGCCTACAATGAGCAGTTCTTC.

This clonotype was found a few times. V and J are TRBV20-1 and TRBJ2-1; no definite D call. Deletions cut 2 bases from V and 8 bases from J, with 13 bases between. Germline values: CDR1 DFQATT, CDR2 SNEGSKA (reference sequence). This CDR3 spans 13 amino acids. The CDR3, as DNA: TGCAGTGCTAGAACTGGGTCCGCCTATGAGCAGTTCTTC. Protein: CSARTGSAYEQFF.

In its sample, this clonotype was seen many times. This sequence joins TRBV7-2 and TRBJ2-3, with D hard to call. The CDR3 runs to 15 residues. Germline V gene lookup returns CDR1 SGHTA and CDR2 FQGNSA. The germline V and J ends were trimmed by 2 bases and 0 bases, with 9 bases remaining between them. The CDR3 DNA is TGTGCCAGCAGCTTATGGTCTGGGAGCACAGATACGCAGTATTTT. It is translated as CASSLWSGSTDTQYF. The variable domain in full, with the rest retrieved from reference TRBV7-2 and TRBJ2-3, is GAGVSQSPSNKVTEKGKDVELRCDPISGHTALYWYRQSLGQGLEFLIYFQGNSAPDKSGLPSDRFSAERTGGSVSTLTIQRTQQEDSAVYLCASSLWSGSTDTQYFGPGTRLTVL.

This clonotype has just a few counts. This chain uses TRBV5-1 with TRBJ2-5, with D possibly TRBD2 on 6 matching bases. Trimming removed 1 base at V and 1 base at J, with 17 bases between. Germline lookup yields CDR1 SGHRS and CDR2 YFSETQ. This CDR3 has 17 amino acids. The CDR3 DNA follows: TGCGCCAGCAGCTTGTCCCAAACACTAGCCTTCCAAGAGACCCAGTACTTC. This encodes CASSLSQTLAFQETQYF.

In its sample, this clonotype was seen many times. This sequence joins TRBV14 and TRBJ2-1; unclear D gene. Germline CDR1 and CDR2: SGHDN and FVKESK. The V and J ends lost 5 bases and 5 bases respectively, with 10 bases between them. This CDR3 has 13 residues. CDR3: CASSELEDNEQFF. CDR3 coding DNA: TGTGCCAGCAGCGAGCTAGAGGACAATGAGCAGTTCTTC.

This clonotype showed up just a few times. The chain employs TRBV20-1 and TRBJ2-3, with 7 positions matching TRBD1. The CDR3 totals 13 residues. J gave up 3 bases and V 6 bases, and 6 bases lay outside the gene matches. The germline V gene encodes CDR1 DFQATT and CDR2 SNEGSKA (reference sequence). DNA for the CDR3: TGCAGTGCCGAGGGGGCCGGGACAGATACGCAGTATTTT. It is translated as CSAEGAGTDTQYF.

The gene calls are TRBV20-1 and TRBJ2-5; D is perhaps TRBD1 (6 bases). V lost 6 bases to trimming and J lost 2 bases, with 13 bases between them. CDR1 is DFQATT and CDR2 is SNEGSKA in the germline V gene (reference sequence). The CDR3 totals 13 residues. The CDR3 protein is CSAYRDVQETQYF. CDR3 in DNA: TGCAGTGCCTACAGGGATGTGCAAGAGACCCAGTACTTC.